The sequence of this T cell receptor (beta chain) was determined in a study of T cells in Graves' hyperthyroidism and ophthalmopathy. The CDR3 length is 13 residues. Germline assignment: CDR1 SNHLY and CDR2 FYNNEI. V shed 4 bases and J shed 6 bases, with 10 bases lying between them. Authors of the study amplified TCR beta CDR3 regions from RNA transcripts. First-round RT-PCR of the TCR CDR3 relied on the HTBI primer set. Via MiXCR, TCRdb re-called the multiplex PCR reads, giving one row per CDR3 protein. The profile shows around 350,000 distinct CDR3 sequences, under 20% of them singletons. This clonotype was counted at least ten times.

The specimen sequenced was blood. This TCR derives from a woman aged 18-29 years with Graves' hyperthyroidism. The V gene is TRBV2, the J gene TRBJ2-4; D is ambiguous. This chain's CDR3 is CASSAEQANIQYF. As DNA, the CDR3 is TGTGCCAGCAGTGCCGAGCAAGCAAACATTCAGTACTTC.